Listed here are 20 T cell receptor beta chains from one sample, sequenced in a study of PD-L1 blockade in urothelial cancer. The time point: pretreatment peripheral blood. Repertoires were generated with immunoSEQ multiplex PCR, while TCRdb's copy carries only in-frame clones and drops some. Here the sample spans tens of thousands of clones, around 87% being singletons. This specimen was PBMCs, taken around atezolizumab (anti-PD-L1) treatment. These receptors were taken from a man in his 60s with urothelial cancer.

The chain is built from TRBV7-8 and TRBJ1-1; D is perhaps TRBD1 (5 bases). The CDR3 covers 16 residues. Germline V lookup: CDR1 SGHVS, CDR2 FQNEAQ. Trimming removed 4 bases from V and 5 bases from J, with 20 bases in between. The DNA for the CDR3 is TGTGCCAGCAGCTCGACCAGGGTGGGGCAACGGACTGAAGCTTTCTTT. Protein product: CASSSTRVGQRTEAFF.

This clone was counted between two and nine times. The chain couples TRBV2 to TRBJ2-7; 8 nucleotides match TRBD2. The CDR3 is made up of 15 amino acids. Germline V gene sequence: CDR1 SNHLY, CDR2 FYNNEI. J lost 3 bases, V lost 2 bases, and 6 bases had no gene match. The CDR3 DNA reads as TGTGCCAGCAGTGAATGGGTGACTAGCGACTACGAGCAGTACTTC. It encodes CASSEWVTSDYEQYF.

The CDR3 protein is CASSWGQPNQPQHF. For the CDR3, the DNA is TGCGCCAGCAGCTGGGGACAGCCTAATCAGCCCCAGCATTTT. The rearrangement joins TRBV5-1 to TRBJ1-5; 7 bases fit TRBD1. Per germline, CDR1 SGHRS and CDR2 YFSETQ. Trimming took 3 bases from V and 4 from J; bases not matched to a gene: 4. The CDR3 runs 14 residues.

V is TRBV7-2 and J is TRBJ2-5; 8 bases fit TRBD2. V lost 6 bases, J lost 4 bases, and 10 bases stayed unmatched. The CDR3 extends over 15 amino acids. Germline V lookup: CDR1 SGHTA, CDR2 FQGNSA. CDR3 DNA sequence: TGTGCCAGCAGGCCAACCGGGACTAGAGGAGAGACCCAGTACTTC. It is translated as CASRPTGTRGETQYF.

This rearrangement joins TRBV2 to TRBJ2-3; 9 bases match TRBD2. The junction had 6 bases not matched to a gene; V was cut back by 8 bases and J by 0 bases. This CDR3 is built from 15 residues. CDR1 SNHLY and CDR2 FYNNEI come from the germline V gene. The CDR3 region is CASLGSGGSTDTQYF. CDR3 coding DNA: TGTGCCAGCCTCGGTAGCGGGGGAAGCACAGATACGCAGTATTTT.

The chain links TRBV5-1 to TRBJ2-3, with D hard to call. V shed 4 bases and J shed 2 bases, with 11 bases lying between them. Per the germline V gene, CDR1 is SGHRS and CDR2 is YFSETQ. The CDR3 has 14 residues. CDR3 residues: CASSVRVNTDTQYF. The CDR3 coding sequence is TGCGCCAGCAGCGTGCGAGTTAACACAGATACGCAGTATTTT.

In nucleotides, the CDR3 is TGTGCCACAGGGATCGGGGAAAAACTGTTTTTT. This translates into CATGIGEKLFF. The chain employs TRBV10-3 and TRBJ1-4; the D gene is possibly TRBD1 (5 bases). The ends were cut back, 10 bases at V and 8 bases at J, with 11 bases in the middle. The CDR3 sequence is 11 residues long. The V gene's germline CDR1 is ENHRY and CDR2 SYGVKD.

Only a few counts were recorded for this clone. This chain links TRBV19 with TRBJ2-5; 9 nucleotides match TRBD1. Germline values: CDR1 LNHDA, CDR2 SQIVND (reference sequence). With 4 bases clipped from V and 4 bases from J, the junction kept 4 bases outside the gene matches. The CDR3 runs to 14 residues. As DNA, the CDR3 is TGTGCCAGTAGTACGACAGGGGGGACAGAGACCCAGTACTTC. This encodes CASSTTGGTETQYF.

The genes are TRBV5-6 and TRBJ2-5, with D maybe TRBD2 (6 bases). Looked up from germline, CDR1 is SGHDT and CDR2 is YYEEEE. The CDR3 is 14 amino acids. V shed 4 bases and J shed 3 bases, with 13 bases lying between them. The CDR3 DNA sequence: TGTGCCAGCAGCCCGGCCCCGGGAGAAGAGACCCAGTACTTC. It codes for CASSPAPGEETQYF. Complete variable domain (other parts from reference TRBV5-6 and TRBJ2-5): DAGVTQSPTHLIKTRGQQVTLRCSPKSGHDTVSWYQQALGQGPQFIFQYYEEEERQRGNFPDRFSGHQFPNYSSELNVNALLLGDSALYLCASSPAPGEETQYFGPGTRLLVL.

The chain carries TRBV11-3 and TRBJ2-7, with 11 bases aligning to TRBD2. This CDR3 region has 17 residues. Trimming removed 7 bases from V and 3 bases from J; junction bases left unmatched: 14. Per the germline V gene, CDR1 is SGHNT and CDR2 is YENEEA. CDR3 nucleotide sequence: TGTGCCAGCACCGATAATTTGACTAGCGGGGCTAACTACGAGCAGTACTTC. It encodes CASTDNLTSGANYEQYF.

This clone was counted a single time. The chain combines TRBV5-8 with TRBJ1-3; 7 bases align to TRBD1. V shed 4 bases and J 4 bases; nucleotides not matched to a gene: 11. Per germline, CDR1 SGHTS and CDR2 YDEGEE. The CDR3 is made up of 16 amino acids. Here the CDR3 DNA reads TGTGCCAGCAGCACGGCCCGGACAGGTTCGGGAAACACCATATATTTT. Protein: CASSTARTGSGNTIYF. The full variable domain, rest sourced from reference TRBV5-8 and TRBJ1-3, is EAGVTQSPTHLIKTRGQQATLRCSPISGHTSVYWYQQALGLGLQFLLWYDEGEERNRGNFPPRFSGRQFPNYSSELNVNALELEDSALYLCASSTARTGSGNTIYFGEGSWLTVV.

The chain is built from TRBV5-8 and TRBJ1-5; D uncertain. V lost 7 bases, J lost 5 bases, and 10 bases lay in between. Looked up from germline, CDR1 is SGHTS and CDR2 is YDEGEE. CDR3 length equals 12 residues. The CDR3 spells CASARRDQPQHF. The CDR3 nucleotides read TGTGCCAGCGCTCGGAGGGATCAGCCCCAGCATTTT.

The chain is built from TRBV2 and TRBJ2-4; D is possibly TRBD1 (6 bases). Germline V gene lookup returns CDR1 SNHLY and CDR2 FYNNEI. The V and J ends lost 2 bases and 1 base respectively, with 12 bases between them. CDR3 length: 16 amino acids. The CDR3 loop reads CASSELGAQAKNIQYF. The DNA of the CDR3 is TGTGCCAGCAGTGAATTGGGGGCGCAGGCCAAAAACATTCAGTACTTC.

This chain joins TRBV18 and TRBJ1-5; 7 bases line up with TRBD1. This CDR3 is 16 amino acids long. Germline V gives CDR1 KGHSH, CDR2 LQKENI. With V trimmed by 4 bases and J by 1 base, 7 bases remained unmatched. DNA for the CDR3: TGTGCCAGCTCACAGGGACAGAGCGGGAGCAATCAGCCCCAGCATTTT. It is translated as CASSQGQSGSNQPQHF.

This clone came up once. The chain carries TRBV28 and TRBJ2-7; D unresolved. Germline CDR1 is MDHEN and CDR2 is SYDVKM. V was trimmed by 7 bases and J by 4 bases, leaving 14 bases between them. CDR3 length equals 13 residues. The CDR3: CASTLTTPYEQYF. DNA of the CDR3: TGTGCCAGCACCCTTACGACACCTTACGAGCAGTACTTC.

The chain carries TRBV2 and TRBJ2-5; D is perhaps TRBD1 (6 bases). V was shortened by 6 bases and J by 4 bases, with 12 bases between the two germline ends. Germline V CDR1 and CDR2: SNHLY, FYNNEI. CDR3 length equals 13 residues. This CDR3 reads CASRRGWGETQYF. In DNA form, the CDR3 reads TGTGCCAGCAGGAGGGGGTGGGGAGAGACCCAGTACTTC.

The J gene is TRBJ2-7, the V gene TRBV14; D perhaps matches TRBD1 (6 bases). The V and J ends lost 4 bases and 12 bases respectively, with 22 bases between them. CDR1 and CDR2 from the germline V gene are SGHDN and FVKESK. The length of the CDR3 is 14 residues. The CDR3 sequence: CASSRTGGPLNGYF. CDR3 nucleotide sequence: TGTGCCAGCAGCCGGACTGGGGGCCCTCTTAATGGGTACTTC.

This chain uses TRBV19 with TRBJ2-7; the match to TRBD1 covers 7 bases. The CDR3 runs to 15 residues. J lost 5 bases, V lost 4 bases, and 11 bases had no gene match. Germline assignment: CDR1 LNHDA and CDR2 SQIVND (reference sequence). In DNA form, the CDR3 reads TGTGCCAGTAGTACCTCGTCGGGACAGCCCCACGAGCAGTACTTC. This sequence encodes CASSTSSGQPHEQYF.

The chain links TRBV4-1 to TRBJ2-7; 11 nucleotides match TRBD1. With V trimmed by 1 base and J by 5 bases, 7 bases remained unmatched. The CDR3 spans 16 residues. Looked up from germline, CDR1 is MGHRA and CDR2 is YSYEKL. CDR3 protein: CASSQGRTGGIHEQYF. CDR3 DNA: TGCGCCAGCAGCCAAGGTAGGACAGGGGGCATCCACGAGCAGTACTTC.

The chain joins TRBV15 to TRBJ2-3, with 7 bases lining up with TRBD1. The CDR3 consists of 16 residues. V trimming: 3 bases; J trimming: 2 bases; junction bases outside the gene matches: 8. Germline V CDR1 and CDR2: LNHNV, YYDKDF (reference sequence). The CDR3 loop is CATSSLTGENTDTQYF. CDR3 nucleotides: TGTGCCACCAGCAGTCTTACAGGGGAAAACACAGATACGCAGTATTTT.